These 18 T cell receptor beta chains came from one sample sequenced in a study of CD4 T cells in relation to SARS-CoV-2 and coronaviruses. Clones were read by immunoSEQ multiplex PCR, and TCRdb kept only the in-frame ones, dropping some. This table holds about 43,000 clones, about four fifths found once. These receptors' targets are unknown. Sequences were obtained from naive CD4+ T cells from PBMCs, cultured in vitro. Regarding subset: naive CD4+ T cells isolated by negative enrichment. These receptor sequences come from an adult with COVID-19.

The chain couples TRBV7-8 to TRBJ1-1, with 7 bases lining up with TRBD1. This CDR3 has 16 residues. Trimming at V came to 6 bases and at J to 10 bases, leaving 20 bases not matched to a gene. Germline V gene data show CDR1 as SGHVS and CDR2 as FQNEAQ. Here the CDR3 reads CASSSANRDRTLGAFF. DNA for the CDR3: TGTGCCAGCAGTTCAGCCAACAGGGACAGAACACTAGGAGCTTTCTTT.

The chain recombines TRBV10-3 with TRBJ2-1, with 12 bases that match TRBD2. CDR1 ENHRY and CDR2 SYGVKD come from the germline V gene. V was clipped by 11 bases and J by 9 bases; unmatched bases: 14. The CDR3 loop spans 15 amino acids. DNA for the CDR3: TGTGCCGCCCTGAGGACTAGCGGGACTTTTTTTGAGCAGTTCTTC. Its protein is CAALRTSGTFFEQFF.

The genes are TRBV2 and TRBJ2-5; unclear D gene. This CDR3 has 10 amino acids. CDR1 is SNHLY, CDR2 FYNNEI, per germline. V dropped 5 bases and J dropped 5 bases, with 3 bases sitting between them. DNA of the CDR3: TGTGCCAGCAGTACCGAGACCCAGTACTTC. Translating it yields CASSTETQYF.

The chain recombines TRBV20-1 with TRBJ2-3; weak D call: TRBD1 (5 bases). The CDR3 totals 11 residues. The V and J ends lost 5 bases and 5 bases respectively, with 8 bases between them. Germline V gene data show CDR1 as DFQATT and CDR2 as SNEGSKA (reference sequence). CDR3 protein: CSALRGDTQYF. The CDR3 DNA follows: TGCAGTGCTTTAAGGGGAGATACGCAGTATTTT.

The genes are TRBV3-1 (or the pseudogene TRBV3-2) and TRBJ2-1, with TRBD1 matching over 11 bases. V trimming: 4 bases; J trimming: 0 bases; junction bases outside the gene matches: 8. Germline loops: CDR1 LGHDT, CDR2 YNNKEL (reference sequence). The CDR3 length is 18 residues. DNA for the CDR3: TGTGCCAGCAGCCCGACGGCCGGGACAGGGGGCTCCTACAATGAGCAGTTCTTC. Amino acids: CASSPTAGTGGSYNEQFF.

CDR3: CASSLLGGGGGNTIYF. DNA of the CDR3: TGTGCCAGCAGCTTACTCGGCGGAGGCGGCGGAAACACCATATATTTT. The chain employs TRBV7-2 and TRBJ1-3, with D uncertain. Germline V CDR1 and CDR2: SGHTA, FQGNSA. CDR3 size: 16 residues. Trimming cost V 2 bases and J 4 bases, with 15 bases left between them.

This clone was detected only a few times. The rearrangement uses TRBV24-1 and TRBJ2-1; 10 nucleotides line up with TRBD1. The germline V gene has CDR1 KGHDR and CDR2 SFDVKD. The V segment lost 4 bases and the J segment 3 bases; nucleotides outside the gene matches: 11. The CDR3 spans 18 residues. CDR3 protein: CATSDHTGTGADYNEQFF. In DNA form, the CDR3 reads TGTGCCACCAGTGACCATACCGGGACAGGGGCAGACTACAATGAGCAGTTCTTC.

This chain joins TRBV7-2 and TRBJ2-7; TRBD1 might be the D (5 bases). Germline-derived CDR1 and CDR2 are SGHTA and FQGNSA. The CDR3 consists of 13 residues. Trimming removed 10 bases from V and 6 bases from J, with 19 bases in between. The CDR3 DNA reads TGTGCCACCGACCCGGGCAGGGCCATCGAGCAGTACTTC. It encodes CATDPGRAIEQYF.

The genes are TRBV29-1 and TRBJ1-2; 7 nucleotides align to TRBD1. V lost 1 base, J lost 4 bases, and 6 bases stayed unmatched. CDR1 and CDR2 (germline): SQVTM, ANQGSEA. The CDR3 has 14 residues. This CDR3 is CSVEGQGLGYGYTF. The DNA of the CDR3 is TGCAGCGTTGAAGGACAGGGACTAGGCTATGGCTACACCTTC.

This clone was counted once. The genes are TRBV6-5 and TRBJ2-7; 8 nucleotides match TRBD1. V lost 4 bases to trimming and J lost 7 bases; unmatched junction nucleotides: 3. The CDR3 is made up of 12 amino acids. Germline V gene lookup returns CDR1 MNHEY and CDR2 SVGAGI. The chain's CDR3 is CASSSTGEEQYF. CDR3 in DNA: TGTGCCAGCAGTTCGACAGGGGAAGAGCAGTACTTC.

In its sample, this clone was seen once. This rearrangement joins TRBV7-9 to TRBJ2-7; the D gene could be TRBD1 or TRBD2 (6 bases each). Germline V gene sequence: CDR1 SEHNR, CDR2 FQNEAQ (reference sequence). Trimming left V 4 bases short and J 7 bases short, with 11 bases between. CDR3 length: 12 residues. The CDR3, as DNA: TGTGCCAGCAGCTCACAGGGAGGTGAGCAGTACTTC. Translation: CASSSQGGEQYF.

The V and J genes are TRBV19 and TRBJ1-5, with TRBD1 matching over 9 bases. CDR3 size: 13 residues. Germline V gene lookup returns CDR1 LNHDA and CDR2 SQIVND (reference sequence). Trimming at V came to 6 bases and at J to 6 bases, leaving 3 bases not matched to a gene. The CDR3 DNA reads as TGTGCCAGTAGCCCGACAGGGGGTCAGCCCCAGCATTTT. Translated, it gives CASSPTGGQPQHF.

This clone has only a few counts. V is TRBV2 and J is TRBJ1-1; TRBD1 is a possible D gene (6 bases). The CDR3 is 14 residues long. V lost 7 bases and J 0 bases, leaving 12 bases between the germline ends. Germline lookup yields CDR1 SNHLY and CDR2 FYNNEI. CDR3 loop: CASNWDILNTEAFF. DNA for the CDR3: TGTGCCAGCAACTGGGACATCCTGAACACTGAAGCTTTCTTT.

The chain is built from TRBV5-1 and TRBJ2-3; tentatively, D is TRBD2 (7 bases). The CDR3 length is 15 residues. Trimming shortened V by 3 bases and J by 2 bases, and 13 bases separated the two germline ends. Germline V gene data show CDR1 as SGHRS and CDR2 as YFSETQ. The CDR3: CASSWGGADTDTQYF. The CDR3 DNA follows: TGCGCCAGCAGCTGGGGGGGGGCGGACACAGATACGCAGTATTTT.

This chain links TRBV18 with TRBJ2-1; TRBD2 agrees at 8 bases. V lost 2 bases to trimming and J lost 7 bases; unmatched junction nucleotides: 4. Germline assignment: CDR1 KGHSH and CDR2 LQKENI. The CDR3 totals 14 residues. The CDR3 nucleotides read TGTGCCAGCTCACCATCTCGGGAGGGAAATGAGCAGTTCTTC. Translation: CASSPSREGNEQFF.

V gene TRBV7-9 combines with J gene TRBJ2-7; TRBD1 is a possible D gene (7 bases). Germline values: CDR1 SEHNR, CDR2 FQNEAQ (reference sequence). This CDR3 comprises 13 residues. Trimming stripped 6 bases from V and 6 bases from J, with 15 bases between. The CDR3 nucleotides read TGTGCCAGCAGTCCAGGGGGGCGATCCGAGCAGTACTTC. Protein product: CASSPGGRSEQYF.

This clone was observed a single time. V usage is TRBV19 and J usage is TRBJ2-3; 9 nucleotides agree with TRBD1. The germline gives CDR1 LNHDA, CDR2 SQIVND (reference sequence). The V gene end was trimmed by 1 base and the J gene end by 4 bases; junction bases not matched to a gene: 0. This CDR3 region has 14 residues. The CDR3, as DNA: TGTGCCAGTAGTATAGGACAGGGGGCAGATACGCAGTATTTT. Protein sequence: CASSIGQGADTQYF.

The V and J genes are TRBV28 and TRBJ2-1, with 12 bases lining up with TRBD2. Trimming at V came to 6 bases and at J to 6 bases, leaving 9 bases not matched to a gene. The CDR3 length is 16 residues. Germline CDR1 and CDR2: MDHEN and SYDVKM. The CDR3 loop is CASRKMTSGRVNEQFF. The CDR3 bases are TGTGCCAGCAGGAAAATGACTAGCGGGAGAGTCAATGAGCAGTTCTTC. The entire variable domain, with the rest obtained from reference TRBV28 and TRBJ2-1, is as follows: DVKVTQSSRYLVKRTGEKVFLECVQDMDHENMFWYRQDPGLGLRLIYFSYDVKMKEKGDIPEGYSVSREKKERFSLILESASTNQTSMYLCASRKMTSGRVNEQFFGPGTRLTVL.